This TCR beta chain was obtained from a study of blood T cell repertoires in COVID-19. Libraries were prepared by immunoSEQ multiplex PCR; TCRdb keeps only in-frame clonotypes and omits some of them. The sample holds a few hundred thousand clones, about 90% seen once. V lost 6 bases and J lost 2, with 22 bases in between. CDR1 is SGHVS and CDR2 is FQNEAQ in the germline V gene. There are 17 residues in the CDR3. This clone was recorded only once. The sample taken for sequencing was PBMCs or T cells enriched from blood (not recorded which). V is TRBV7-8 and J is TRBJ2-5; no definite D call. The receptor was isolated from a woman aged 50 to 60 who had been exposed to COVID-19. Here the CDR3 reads CASSLPHVQDLQETQYF. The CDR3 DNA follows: TGTGCCAGCAGTCTCCCTCATGTTCAGGATCTTCAAGAGACCCAGTACTTC.